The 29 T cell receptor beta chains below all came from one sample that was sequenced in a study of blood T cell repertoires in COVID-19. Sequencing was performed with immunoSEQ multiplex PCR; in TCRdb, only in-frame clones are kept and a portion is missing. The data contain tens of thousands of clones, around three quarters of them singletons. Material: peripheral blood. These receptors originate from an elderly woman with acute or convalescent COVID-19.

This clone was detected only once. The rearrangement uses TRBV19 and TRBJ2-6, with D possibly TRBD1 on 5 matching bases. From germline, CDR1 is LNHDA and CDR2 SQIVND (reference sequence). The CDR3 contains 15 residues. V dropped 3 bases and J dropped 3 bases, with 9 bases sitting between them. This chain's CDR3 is CASSIQGVGANVLTF. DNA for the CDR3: TGTGCCAGTAGTATCCAGGGTGTTGGGGCCAACGTCCTGACTTTC.

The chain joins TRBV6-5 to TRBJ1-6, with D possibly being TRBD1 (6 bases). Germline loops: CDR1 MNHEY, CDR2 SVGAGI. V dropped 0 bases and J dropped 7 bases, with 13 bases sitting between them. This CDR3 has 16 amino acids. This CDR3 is CASSYSRIQGNSPLHF. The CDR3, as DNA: TGTGCCAGCAGTTACTCGCGAATCCAGGGGAATTCACCCCTCCACTTT.

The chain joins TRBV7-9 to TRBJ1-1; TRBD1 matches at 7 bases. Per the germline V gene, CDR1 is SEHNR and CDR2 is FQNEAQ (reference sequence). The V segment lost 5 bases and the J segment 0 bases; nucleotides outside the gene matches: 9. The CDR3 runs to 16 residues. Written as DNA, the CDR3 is TGTGCCAGCAGCGGCGGACAGGCCGCCATGAACACTGAAGCTTTCTTT. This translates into CASSGGQAAMNTEAFF.

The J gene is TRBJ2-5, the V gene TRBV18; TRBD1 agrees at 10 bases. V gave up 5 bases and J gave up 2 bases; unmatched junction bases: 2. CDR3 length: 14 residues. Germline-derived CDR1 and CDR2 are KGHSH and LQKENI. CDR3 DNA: TGTGCCAGCTCAAGGGGACAGGGGCAAGAGACCCAGTACTTC. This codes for CASSRGQGQETQYF.

The CDR3 loop is CASSSTGHQSYEQYF. CDR3 in DNA: TGTGCCAGCAGCTCCACAGGGCATCAGTCCTACGAGCAGTACTTC. V is TRBV7-9 and J is TRBJ2-7; D may be TRBD1 (6 bases). From germline, CDR1 is SEHNR and CDR2 FQNEAQ (reference sequence). The CDR3 runs to 15 residues. The V gene lost 4 bases and the J gene lost 1 base, with 14 bases spanning the gap.

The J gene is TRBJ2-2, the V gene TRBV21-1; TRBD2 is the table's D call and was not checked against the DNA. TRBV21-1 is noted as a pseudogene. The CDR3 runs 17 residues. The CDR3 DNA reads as TGTGCCAAACGGGGACTAGCGGGGGGACGGAACACCGGGGAGCTGTTTTTT. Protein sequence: CAKRGLAGGRNTGELFF.

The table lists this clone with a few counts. The CDR3 DNA follows: TGTGCCAGCAGCCAAGCTGGAGGGCGCGGGTATGGCTACACCTTC. Translating gives CASSQAGGRGYGYTF. This sequence joins TRBV4-2 and TRBJ1-2; D gene unclear. CDR3 length: 15 residues. CDR1 is LGHNA, CDR2 YNFKEQ, per germline. V gave up 1 base and J gave up 5 bases, with 14 bases separating them.

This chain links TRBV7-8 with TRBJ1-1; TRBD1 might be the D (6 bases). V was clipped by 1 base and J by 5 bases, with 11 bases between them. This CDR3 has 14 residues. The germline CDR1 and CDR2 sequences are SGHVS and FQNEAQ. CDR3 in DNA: TGTGCCAGCAGCTTAGGGGTAGGGGGAACTGAAGCTTTCTTT. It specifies CASSLGVGGTEAFF.

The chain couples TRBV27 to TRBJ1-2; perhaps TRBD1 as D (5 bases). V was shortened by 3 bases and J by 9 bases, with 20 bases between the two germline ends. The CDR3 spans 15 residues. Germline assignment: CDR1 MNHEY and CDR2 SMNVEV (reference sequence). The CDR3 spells CASSLSTGAFFSYTF. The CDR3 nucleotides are TGTGCCAGCAGTTTGAGTACTGGGGCCTTTTTTAGCTACACCTTC.

Here the CDR3 reads CASSRQGNTEAFF. The CDR3 DNA reads as TGTGCCAGCAGCCGACAGGGAAACACTGAAGCTTTCTTT. The V and J genes are TRBV11-2 and TRBJ1-1; TRBD1 aligns across 7 bases. CDR3 length: 13 residues. Germline V gene lookup returns CDR1 SGHAT and CDR2 FQNNGV. V was pared by 5 bases and J by 2 bases, with 2 bases of the junction left unmatched.

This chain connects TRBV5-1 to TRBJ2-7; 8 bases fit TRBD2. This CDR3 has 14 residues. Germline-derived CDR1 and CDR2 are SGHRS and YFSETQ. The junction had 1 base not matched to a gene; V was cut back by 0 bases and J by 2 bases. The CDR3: CASSLDSGTYEQYF. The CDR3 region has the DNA TGCGCCAGCAGCTTGGATAGCGGGACCTACGAGCAGTACTTC.

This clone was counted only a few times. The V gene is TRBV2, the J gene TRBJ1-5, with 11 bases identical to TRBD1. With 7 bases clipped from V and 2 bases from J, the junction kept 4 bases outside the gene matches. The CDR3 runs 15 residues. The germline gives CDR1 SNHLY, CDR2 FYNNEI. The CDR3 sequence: CASMDRGRGNQPQHF. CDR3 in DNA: TGTGCCAGCATGGACAGGGGGCGTGGCAATCAGCCCCAGCATTTT.

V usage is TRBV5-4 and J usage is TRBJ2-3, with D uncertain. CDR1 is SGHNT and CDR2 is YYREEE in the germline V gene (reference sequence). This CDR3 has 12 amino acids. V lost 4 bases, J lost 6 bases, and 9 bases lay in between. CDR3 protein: CASSEARDTQYF. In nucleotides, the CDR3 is TGTGCCAGCAGCGAAGCCAGGGATACGCAGTATTTT.

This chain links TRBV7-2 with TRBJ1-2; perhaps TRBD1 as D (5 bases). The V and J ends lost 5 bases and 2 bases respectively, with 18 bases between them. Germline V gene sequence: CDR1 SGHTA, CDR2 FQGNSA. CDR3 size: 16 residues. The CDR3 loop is CASSVGPDKLNYGYTF. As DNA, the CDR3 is TGTGCCAGCAGCGTAGGCCCGGACAAATTAAACTATGGCTACACCTTC.

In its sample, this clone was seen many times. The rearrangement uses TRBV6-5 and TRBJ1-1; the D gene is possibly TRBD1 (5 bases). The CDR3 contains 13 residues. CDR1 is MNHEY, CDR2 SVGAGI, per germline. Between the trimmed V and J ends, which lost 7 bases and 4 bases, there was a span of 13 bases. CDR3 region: CASTRGVATEAFF. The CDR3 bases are TGTGCCAGCACCCGGGGGGTCGCCACTGAAGCTTTCTTT.

The CDR3 here is CASSRARGSNSPLHF. The CDR3 region has the DNA TGTGCCAGCAGCCGGGCCCGGGGGTCGAATTCACCCCTCCACTTT. The chain carries TRBV3-1 (or the pseudogene TRBV3-2) and TRBJ1-6; weak D call: TRBD1 (5 bases). V lost 4 bases to trimming and J lost 7 bases, with 14 bases between them. CDR1 and CDR2 from the germline V gene are LGHDT and YNNKEL (reference sequence). This CDR3 has 15 residues.

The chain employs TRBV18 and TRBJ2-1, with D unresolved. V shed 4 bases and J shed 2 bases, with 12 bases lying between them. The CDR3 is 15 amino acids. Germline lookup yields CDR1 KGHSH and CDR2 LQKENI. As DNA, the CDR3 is TGTGCCAGCTCACGAGACAAAACCCCCTACAATGAGCAGTTCTTC. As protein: CASSRDKTPYNEQFF.

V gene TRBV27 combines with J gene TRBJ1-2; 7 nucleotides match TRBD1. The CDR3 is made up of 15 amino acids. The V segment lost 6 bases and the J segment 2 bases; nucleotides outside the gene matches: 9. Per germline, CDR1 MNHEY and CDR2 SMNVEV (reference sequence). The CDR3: CASRKPGQQNYGYTF. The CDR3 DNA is TGTGCCAGCAGGAAACCGGGACAGCAAAACTATGGCTACACCTTC.

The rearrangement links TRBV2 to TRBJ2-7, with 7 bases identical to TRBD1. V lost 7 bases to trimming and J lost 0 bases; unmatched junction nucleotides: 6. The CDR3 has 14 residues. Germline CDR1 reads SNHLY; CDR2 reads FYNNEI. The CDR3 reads CASKGQDSSYEQYF. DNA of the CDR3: TGTGCCAGCAAAGGACAGGATTCCTCCTACGAGCAGTACTTC.

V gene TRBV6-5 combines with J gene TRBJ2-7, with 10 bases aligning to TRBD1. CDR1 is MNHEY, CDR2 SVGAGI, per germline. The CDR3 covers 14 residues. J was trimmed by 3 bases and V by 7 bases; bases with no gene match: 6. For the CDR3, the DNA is TGTGCCAGCACCCGACAGGGGGCCGGCTACGAGCAGTACTTC. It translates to CASTRQGAGYEQYF.

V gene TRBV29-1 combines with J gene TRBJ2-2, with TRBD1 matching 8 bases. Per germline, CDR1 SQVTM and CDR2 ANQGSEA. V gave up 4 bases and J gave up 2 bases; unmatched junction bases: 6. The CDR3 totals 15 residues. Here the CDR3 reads CSVGGGQDNTGELFF. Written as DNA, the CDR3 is TGCAGCGTTGGAGGGGGACAGGATAACACCGGGGAGCTGTTTTTT.

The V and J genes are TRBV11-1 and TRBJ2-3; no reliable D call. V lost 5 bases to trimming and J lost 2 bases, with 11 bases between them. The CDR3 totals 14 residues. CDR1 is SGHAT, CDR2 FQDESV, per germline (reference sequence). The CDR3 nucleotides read TGTGCCAGCAGCCCCCCCCACAACACAGATACGCAGTATTTT. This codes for CASSPPHNTDTQYF.

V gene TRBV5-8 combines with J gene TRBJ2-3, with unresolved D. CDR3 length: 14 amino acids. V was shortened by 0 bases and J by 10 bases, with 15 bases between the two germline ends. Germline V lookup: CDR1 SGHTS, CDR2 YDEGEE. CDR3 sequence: CASSLDYLSAAQYF. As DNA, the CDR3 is TGTGCCAGCAGCTTGGACTACCTTTCTGCCGCGCAGTATTTT.

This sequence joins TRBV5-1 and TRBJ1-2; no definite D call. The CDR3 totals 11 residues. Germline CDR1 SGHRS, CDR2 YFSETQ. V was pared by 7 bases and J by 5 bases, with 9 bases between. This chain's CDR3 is CASSNLYGYTF. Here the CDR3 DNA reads TGCGCCAGCTCTAACCTTTATGGCTACACCTTC.

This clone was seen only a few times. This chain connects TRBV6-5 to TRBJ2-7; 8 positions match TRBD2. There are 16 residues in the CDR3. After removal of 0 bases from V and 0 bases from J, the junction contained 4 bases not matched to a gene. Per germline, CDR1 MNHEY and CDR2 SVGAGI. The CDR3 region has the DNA TGTGCCAGCAGTTACTCGTATAGCGGGACCTCCTACGAGCAGTACTTC. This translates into CASSYSYSGTSYEQYF.

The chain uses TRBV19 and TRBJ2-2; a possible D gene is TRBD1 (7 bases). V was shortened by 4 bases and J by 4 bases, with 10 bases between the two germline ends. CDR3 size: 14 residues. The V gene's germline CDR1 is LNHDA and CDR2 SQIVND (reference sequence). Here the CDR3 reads CASSRQGGTGELFF. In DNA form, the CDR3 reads TGTGCCAGTAGTAGGCAGGGGGGCACCGGGGAGCTGTTTTTT.

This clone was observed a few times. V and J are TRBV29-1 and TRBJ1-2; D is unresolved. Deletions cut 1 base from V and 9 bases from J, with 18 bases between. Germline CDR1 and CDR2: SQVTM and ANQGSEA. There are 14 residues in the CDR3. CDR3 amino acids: CSVEGGKVLGRYTF. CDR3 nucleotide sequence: TGCAGCGTTGAAGGCGGGAAAGTCCTGGGTCGCTACACCTTC.

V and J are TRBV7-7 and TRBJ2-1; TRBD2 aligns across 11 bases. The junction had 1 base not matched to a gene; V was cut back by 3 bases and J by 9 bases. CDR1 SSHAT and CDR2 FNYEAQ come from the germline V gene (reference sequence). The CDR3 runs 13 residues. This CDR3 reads CASSFLAGGEQFF. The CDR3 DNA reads TGTGCCAGCAGCTTTCTAGCGGGAGGTGAGCAGTTCTTC.

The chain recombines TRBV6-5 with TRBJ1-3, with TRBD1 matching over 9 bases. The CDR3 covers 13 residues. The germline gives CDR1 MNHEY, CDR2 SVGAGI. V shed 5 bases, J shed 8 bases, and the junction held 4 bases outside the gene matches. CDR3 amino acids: CASSTGQGDTIYF. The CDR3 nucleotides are TGTGCCAGCAGTACGGGACAGGGAGACACCATATATTTT.